There are a few counts of the clone carrying this T cell receptor beta chain. Its antigen remains unidentified. Since all of the isolated RNA was reverse transcribed, expressed TCRB transcripts were what got sequenced. An average of about 3.5 million reads was obtained for naive, central memory and regulatory T cell samples. This table comes from immunoSEQ multiplex PCR, and its TCRdb copy is limited to in-frame clones, with some not included. The table records 160,000 or so clones, roughly 9% of them present only once. The CDR3 extends over 14 amino acids. Per germline, CDR1 MNHEY and CDR2 SMNVEV (reference sequence). V was trimmed by 8 bases and J by 5 bases, leaving 15 bases between them. The data were obtained in a study of beta chain features in type 1 diabetes. Study-wide context: Regarding age, gender and cell yields, patients proved similar to healthy donors. The samples had around 98 million sorted cells examined in all.

Regarding the study as a whole: Resolution of whether HLA type affects TCRB rearrangement was not achieved here. All four CD4+ subsets from Type 1 diabetes patients carried moderately but significantly shorter TCRB CDR3s.

The chain employs TRBV27 and TRBJ1-4, with a weak D call TRBD1 (5 bases). The source of this sequence is a woman aged 25 to 45 with type 1 diabetes. Input material: central memory CD4+ T cells from blood. The CDR3 is CASGTDGGNEKLFF. CDR3 in DNA: TGTGCCAGCGGAACGGACGGGGGAAATGAAAAACTGTTTTTT.